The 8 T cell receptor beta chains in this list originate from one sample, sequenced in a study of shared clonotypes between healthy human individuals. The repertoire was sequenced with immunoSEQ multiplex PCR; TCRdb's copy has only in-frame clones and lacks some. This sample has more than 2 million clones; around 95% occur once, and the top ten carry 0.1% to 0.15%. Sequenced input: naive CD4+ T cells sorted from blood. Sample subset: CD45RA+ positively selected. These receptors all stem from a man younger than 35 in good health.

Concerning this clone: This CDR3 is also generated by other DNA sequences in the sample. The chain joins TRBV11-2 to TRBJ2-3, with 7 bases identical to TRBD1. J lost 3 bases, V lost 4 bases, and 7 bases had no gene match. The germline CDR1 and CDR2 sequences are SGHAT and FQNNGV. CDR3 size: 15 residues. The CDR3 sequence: CASSWQGVGTDTQYF. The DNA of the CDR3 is TGTGCCAGCAGCTGGCAGGGGGTGGGAACAGATACGCAGTATTTT.

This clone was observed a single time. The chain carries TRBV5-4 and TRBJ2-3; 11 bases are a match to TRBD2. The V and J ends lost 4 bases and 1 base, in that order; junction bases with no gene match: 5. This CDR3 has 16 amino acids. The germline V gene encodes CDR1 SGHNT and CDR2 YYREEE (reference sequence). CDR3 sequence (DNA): TGTGCCAGCAGCGCGGGACTAGCGGTGCGCACAGATACGCAGTATTTT. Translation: CASSAGLAVRTDTQYF.

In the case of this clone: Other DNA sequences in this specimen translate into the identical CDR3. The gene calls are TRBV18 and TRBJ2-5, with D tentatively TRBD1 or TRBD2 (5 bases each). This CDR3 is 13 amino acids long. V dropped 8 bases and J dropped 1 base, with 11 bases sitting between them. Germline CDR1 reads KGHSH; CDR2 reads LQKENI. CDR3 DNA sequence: TGTGCCAGCCTTACCGGGACCCAAGAGACCCAGTACTTC. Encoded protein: CASLTGTQETQYF.

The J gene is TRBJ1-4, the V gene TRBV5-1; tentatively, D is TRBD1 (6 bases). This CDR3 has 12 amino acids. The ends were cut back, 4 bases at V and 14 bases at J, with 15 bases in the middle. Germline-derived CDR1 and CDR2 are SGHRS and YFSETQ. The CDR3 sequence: CASSEGGPFLFF. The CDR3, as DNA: TGCGCCAGCAGCGAAGGGGGTCCCTTCCTGTTTTTT.

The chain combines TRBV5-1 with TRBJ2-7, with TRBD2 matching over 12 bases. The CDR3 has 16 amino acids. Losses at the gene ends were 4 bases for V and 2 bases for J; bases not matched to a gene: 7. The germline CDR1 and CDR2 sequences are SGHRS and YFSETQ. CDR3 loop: CASSVTSGRGPYEQYF. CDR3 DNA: TGCGCCAGCAGCGTGACTAGCGGGAGAGGCCCCTACGAGCAGTACTTC.

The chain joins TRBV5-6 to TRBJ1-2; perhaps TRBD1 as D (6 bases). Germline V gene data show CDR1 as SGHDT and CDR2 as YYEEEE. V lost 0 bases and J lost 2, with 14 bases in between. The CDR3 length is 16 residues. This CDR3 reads CASSLETGMGNYGYTF. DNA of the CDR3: TGTGCCAGCAGCTTGGAAACAGGGATGGGAAACTATGGCTACACCTTC.

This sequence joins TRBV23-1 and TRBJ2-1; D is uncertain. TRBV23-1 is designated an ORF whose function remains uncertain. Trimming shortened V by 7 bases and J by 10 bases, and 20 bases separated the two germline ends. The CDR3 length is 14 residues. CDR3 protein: CASTTQDRFEEQFF. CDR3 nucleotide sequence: TGCGCCAGCACCACCCAGGATCGGTTCGAGGAGCAGTTCTTC.

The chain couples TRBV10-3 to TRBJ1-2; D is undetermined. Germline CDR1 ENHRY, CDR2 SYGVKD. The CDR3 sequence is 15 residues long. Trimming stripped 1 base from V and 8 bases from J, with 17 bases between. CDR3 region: CAISELLDGRLGYTF. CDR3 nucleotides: TGTGCCATCAGTGAGTTATTGGACGGACGCCTGGGCTACACCTTC.